Below are 27 T cell receptor beta chains sequenced from a single sample in a study of cytomegalovirus exposure and HLA in healthy donors. The PCR had 60 Vbeta and 13 Jbeta primers. The data were produced by immunoSEQ multiplex PCR, yet TCRdb's version contains in-frame clones alone and is incomplete. Of over 150,000 clones listed, approximately 77% are singletons. Sequencing used PBMCs. The receptors originated from a man aged 30-40 years in good health and CMV-seropositive.

The DNA of the CDR3 is TGTGCCAGCAGCTTAGCGGGGGGTTACAATGAGCAGTTCTTC. Translation: CASSLAGGYNEQFF. V gene TRBV7-2 combines with J gene TRBJ2-1, with D tentatively TRBD2 (6 bases). The CDR3 has 14 residues. Trimming stripped 0 bases from V and 4 bases from J, with 7 bases between. Germline V CDR1 and CDR2: SGHTA, FQGNSA.

The gene calls are TRBV29-1 and TRBJ2-7, with 7 positions matching TRBD1. Germline-derived CDR1 and CDR2 are SQVTM and ANQGSEA. The V gene end was trimmed by 0 bases and the J gene end by 3 bases; junction bases not matched to a gene: 2. This CDR3 has 13 amino acids. The CDR3 DNA follows: TGCAGCGTTGAAGAGGCAGGGGGCTACGAGCAGTACTTC. Encoded protein: CSVEEAGGYEQYF.

This clone was seen a few times. This chain connects TRBV10-3 to TRBJ1-4; TRBD1 is a possible D gene (5 bases). Trimming took off 10 bases at V and 0 bases at J, with 12 bases between the two ends. Germline CDR1 is ENHRY and CDR2 is SYGVKD. The CDR3 is 14 amino acids. The chain's CDR3 is CATRGGATNEKLFF. In nucleotides, the CDR3 is TGTGCCACCCGGGGGGGTGCAACTAATGAAAAACTGTTTTTT.

This chain links TRBV19 with TRBJ1-5; 9 bases align to TRBD1. J lost 3 bases, V lost 6 bases, and 3 bases had no gene match. This CDR3 region has 14 residues. CDR1 LNHDA and CDR2 SQIVND come from the germline V gene (reference sequence). CDR3 loop: CASRRDRVNQPQHF. In DNA form, the CDR3 reads TGTGCCAGTAGGCGGGACAGGGTCAATCAGCCCCAGCATTTT.

The CDR3 DNA is TGTGCCAGCAGCTTACAAGGACAGGGGTTCGAGACCCAGTACTTC. Amino acid sequence: CASSLQGQGFETQYF. The chain has TRBV7-9 and TRBJ2-5; 9 bases map to TRBD1. CDR1 is SEHNR, CDR2 FQNEAQ, per germline (reference sequence). Losses at the gene ends were 2 bases for V and 5 bases for J; bases not matched to a gene: 6. There are 15 residues in the CDR3.

The genes are TRBV25-1 and TRBJ1-2, with 9 nucleotides matching TRBD1. This CDR3 has 15 residues. Germline lookup yields CDR1 MGHDK and CDR2 SYGVNS. Germline trimming cut 3 bases from V and 7 bases from J; bases unmatched to any gene: 9. The CDR3 DNA reads as TGTGCCAGCAGTGATCAGGGAACAGGGGGCTTTGGCTACACCTTC. This translates into CASSDQGTGGFGYTF.

This clone was detected only a few times. V usage is TRBV6-5 and J usage is TRBJ1-5, with TRBD1 matching 10 bases. This CDR3 is built from 14 residues. Germline V gives CDR1 MNHEY, CDR2 SVGAGI. The J segment lost 4 bases and the V segment lost 6 bases, leaving 3 bases of the junction unmatched. The CDR3 nucleotides read TGTGCCAGCAGCTCGGGACAGGGGAATCAGCCCCAGCATTTT. It yields the protein CASSSGQGNQPQHF.

The chain recombines TRBV5-1 with TRBJ2-2; 9 nucleotides line up with TRBD1. The CDR3 runs to 18 residues. V lost 0 bases, J lost 3 bases, and 9 bases stayed unmatched. Germline CDR1 is SGHRS and CDR2 is YFSETQ. In nucleotides, the CDR3 is TGCGCCAGCAGCTTGGGATGGGGAAGGACAGGGGACACCGGGGAGCTGTTTTTT. Translating gives CASSLGWGRTGDTGELFF.

In DNA form, the CDR3 reads TGTGCCAGCAGTTTAATCGCCACACGGGACAGGACCTACGAGCAGTACTTC. Encoded protein: CASSLIATRDRTYEQYF. This chain joins TRBV28 and TRBJ2-7; 8 nucleotides match TRBD1. Trimming removed 2 bases from V and 2 bases from J; junction bases left unmatched: 11. The CDR3 runs 17 residues. Germline V gene data show CDR1 as MDHEN and CDR2 as SYDVKM.

V is TRBV10-3 and J is TRBJ1-1; possibly TRBD1 for D (5 bases). Germline V gene sequence: CDR1 ENHRY, CDR2 SYGVKD. This CDR3 has 16 residues. Trimming took 6 bases from V and 1 from J, leaving 18 bases between them. The CDR3 nucleotides are TGTGCCATCAGAGGAGGGTGGGGACGGGCGAACACTGAAGCTTTCTTT. Residues: CAIRGGWGRANTEAFF.

The chain joins TRBV6-1 to TRBJ2-3, with D possibly TRBD1 on 6 matching bases. There are 14 residues in the CDR3. In germline, CDR1 is MNHNS, CDR2 SASEGT. Between the trimmed V and J ends, which lost 4 bases and 4 bases, there was a span of 12 bases. The chain's CDR3 is CASSVRTESDTQYF. The CDR3 coding sequence is TGTGCCAGCAGTGTACGGACAGAATCAGATACGCAGTATTTT.

The gene calls are TRBV7-6 and TRBJ2-1, with 8 bases fitting TRBD2. The CDR3 spans 15 residues. Germline V gene data show CDR1 as SGHVS and CDR2 as FNYEAQ. With V trimmed by 1 base and J by 8 bases, 7 bases remained unmatched. DNA for the CDR3: TGTGCCAGCAGCTTAGTGAACGGGGGGGCCCATGAGCAGTTCTTC. Its translation: CASSLVNGGAHEQFF.

This chain links TRBV28 with TRBJ1-2; tentative D call: TRBD1 (5 bases). The CDR3 runs to 13 residues. Between the trimmed V and J ends, which lost 2 bases and 4 bases, there was a span of 8 bases. Germline CDR1 MDHEN, CDR2 SYDVKM. The DNA for the CDR3 is TGTGCCAGCAGTTTAGAGGACACCTATGGCTACACCTTC. Protein product: CASSLEDTYGYTF.

The chain combines TRBV27 with TRBJ2-7; a weak D match, TRBD1 (6 bases). This CDR3 comprises 14 residues. Germline V CDR1 and CDR2: MNHEY, SMNVEV (reference sequence). Trimming left V 1 base short and J 7 bases short, with 14 bases between. This chain's CDR3 is CASSLLGGLGEQYF. CDR3 nucleotide sequence: TGTGCCAGCAGTTTATTAGGGGGTTTGGGAGAGCAGTACTTC.

This chain joins TRBV28 and TRBJ1-1; 9 bases are a match to TRBD1. The germline CDR1 and CDR2 sequences are MDHEN and SYDVKM. Germline trimming cut 5 bases from V and 3 bases from J; bases unmatched to any gene: 7. The CDR3 loop spans 15 amino acids. This CDR3 reads CASSRTGDGYTEAFF. CDR3 nucleotide sequence: TGTGCCAGCAGTAGGACAGGGGACGGGTACACTGAAGCTTTCTTT.

This clone appeared a few times. This sequence joins TRBV28 and TRBJ2-7; 8 nucleotides align to TRBD1. The V and J ends lost 6 bases and 0 bases, in that order; junction bases with no gene match: 7. From germline, CDR1 is MDHEN and CDR2 SYDVKM. There are 15 residues in the CDR3. The CDR3 DNA is TGTGCCAGCAGAGTCGGACAGGGCTTCTCCTACGAGCAGTACTTC. Translating gives CASRVGQGFSYEQYF.

This clone was observed a handful of times. DNA of the CDR3: TGTGCCAGCAGCCCTGACATCTCTGGGGCCAACGTCCTGACTTTC. The encoded protein is CASSPDISGANVLTF. The chain carries TRBV5-4 and TRBJ2-6; no firm D call. V was shortened by 4 bases and J by 0 bases, with 8 bases between the two germline ends. The CDR3 has 15 residues. The germline CDR1 and CDR2 sequences are SGHNT and YYREEE (reference sequence).

The chain couples TRBV27 to TRBJ2-1; the match to TRBD2 covers 9 bases. CDR1 is MNHEY, CDR2 SMNVEV, per germline (reference sequence). V gave up 6 bases and J gave up 3 bases; unmatched junction bases: 6. The CDR3 runs 15 residues. Here the CDR3 DNA reads TGTGCCAGCAGCTTGGGACTAGCAGGCTACAATGAGCAGTTCTTC. It encodes CASSLGLAGYNEQFF.

Concerning this clone: The same CDR3 can be traced to other DNA sequences in this sample. J is TRBJ2-7 and V is TRBV5-1; TRBD1 matches 8 bases. The CDR3 has 14 amino acids. CDR1 and CDR2 (germline): SGHRS, YFSETQ. V shed 4 bases, J shed 3 bases, and the junction held 6 bases outside the gene matches. CDR3 DNA: TGCGCCAGCAGCCCAGGTACAGGGGGCTACGAGCAGTACTTC. This sequence encodes CASSPGTGGYEQYF. Variable domain in full (rest from reference TRBV5-1 and TRBJ2-7): KAGVTQTPRYLIKTRGQQVTLSCSPISGHRSVSWYQQTPGQGLQFLFEYFSETQRNKGNFPGRFSGRQFSNSRSEMNVSTLELGDSALYLCASSPGTGGYEQYFGPGTRLTVT.

The chain couples TRBV4-1 to TRBJ2-1, with TRBD1 matching 11 bases. This CDR3 has 17 amino acids. The germline V gene has CDR1 MGHRA and CDR2 YSYEKL. Trimming cost V 5 bases and J 6 bases; bases outside gene matches: 12. The CDR3 region is CASSSLAGTGGVNEQFF. The CDR3 region has the DNA TGCGCCAGCAGCTCCCTCGCCGGGACAGGGGGGGTCAATGAGCAGTTCTTC.

This clone turned up a few times. The chain links TRBV6-5 to TRBJ2-3; D is undetermined. The germline CDR1 and CDR2 sequences are MNHEY and SVGAGI. This CDR3 region has 11 residues. V was trimmed by 5 bases and J by 4 bases, leaving 4 bases between them. The CDR3 region is CASSLADTQYF. In DNA form, the CDR3 reads TGTGCCAGCAGTCTAGCAGATACGCAGTATTTT.

The chain links TRBV5-1 to TRBJ2-3; the match to TRBD2 covers 9 bases. The CDR3 totals 15 residues. The V segment lost 0 bases and the J segment 4 bases; nucleotides outside the gene matches: 3. Germline V gene data show CDR1 as SGHRS and CDR2 as YFSETQ. The chain's CDR3 is CASSLGAGGPDTQYF. The CDR3, as DNA: TGCGCCAGCAGCTTGGGAGCGGGGGGCCCAGATACGCAGTATTTT.

The CDR3 nucleotides read TGTGCCAGCAGCTTGGTACAGGGCGAGCAGTACTTC. Its translation: CASSLVQGEQYF. V and J are TRBV5-4 and TRBJ2-7; tentative D call: TRBD1 (6 bases). The ends were cut back, 0 bases at V and 6 bases at J, with 7 bases in the middle. Germline loops: CDR1 SGHNT, CDR2 YYREEE (reference sequence). This CDR3 is 12 amino acids long.

The J gene is TRBJ1-1, the V gene TRBV21-1; the table names TRBD1, a call not compared with the DNA. TRBV21-1 is marked as a pseudogene. The CDR3 is 13 amino acids. CDR3 sequence: CASSKEGDTEAFF. The CDR3 DNA is TGTGCCAGCAGCAAAGAGGGGGACACTGAAGCTTTCTTT.

This sequence joins TRBV4-3 and TRBJ1-4; 7 positions match TRBD1. V trimming: 1 base; J trimming: 7 bases; junction bases outside the gene matches: 12. Looked up from germline, CDR1 is LGHNA and CDR2 is YSLEER. This CDR3 is 17 amino acids long. Written as DNA, the CDR3 is TGCGCCAGCAGCCAAGCGTGGCAGGGGGTCGTTTTTGAAAAACTGTTTTTT. Translating it yields CASSQAWQGVVFEKLFF.

The chain carries TRBV5-4 and TRBJ1-3; D call uncertain. Germline V CDR1 and CDR2: SGHNT, YYREEE (reference sequence). V gave up 4 bases and J gave up 0 bases, with 14 bases separating them. The CDR3 has 16 amino acids. CDR3 residues: CASSREGQHSGNTIYF. The CDR3 DNA reads as TGTGCCAGCAGCCGGGAAGGCCAACACTCTGGAAACACCATATATTTT.

The chain couples TRBV28 to TRBJ2-5, with 9 bases aligning to TRBD1. CDR3 length: 15 amino acids. Germline V gene sequence: CDR1 MDHEN, CDR2 SYDVKM. The ends lost 4 bases at V and 2 bases at J; junction bases unmatched: 5. The CDR3 region has the DNA TGTGCCAGCAGTTGGACAGGGGATTTTCAAGAGACCCAGTACTTC. Translation gives CASSWTGDFQETQYF.